These 27 T cell receptor beta chains share one sample of origin, sequenced in a study of blood T cell repertoires in COVID-19. Repertoires were generated with immunoSEQ multiplex PCR, while TCRdb's copy carries only in-frame clones and drops some. Among 300,000 to 400,000 clones, approximately 89% were seen once, and the ten largest hold 1.5% to 2%. Sequenced input: peripheral blood. Receptors originate from a woman under 40 with COVID-19, enrolled during active disease.

The chain uses TRBV10-3 and TRBJ1-2, with a weak D call TRBD1 (5 bases). The CDR3 is 14 amino acids. V gave up 0 bases and J gave up 4 bases, with 9 bases separating them. Germline V lookup: CDR1 ENHRY, CDR2 SYGVKD. The DNA for the CDR3 is TGTGCCATCAGTGAGTCGGTGGGGGGCTATGGCTACACCTTC. It is translated as CAISESVGGYGYTF.

This chain connects TRBV7-8 to TRBJ1-1, with 9 bases lining up with TRBD1. This CDR3 region has 16 residues. V dropped 0 bases and J dropped 1; count of bases not matched to a gene: 3. CDR1 and CDR2 from the germline V gene are SGHVS and FQNEAQ. The CDR3 protein is CASSLAGQGANTEAFF. The CDR3, as DNA: TGTGCCAGCAGCTTAGCGGGACAGGGTGCGAACACTGAAGCTTTCTTT.

The chain couples TRBV28 to TRBJ1-4; 9 bases fit TRBD1. The CDR3 totals 16 residues. The ends lost 5 bases at V and 7 bases at J; junction bases unmatched: 11. Germline V gene sequence: CDR1 MDHEN, CDR2 SYDVKM. CDR3 sequence reads: CASSARPGQGSEKLFF. The CDR3 DNA reads as TGTGCCAGCAGTGCGAGACCGGGACAGGGAAGTGAAAAACTGTTTTTT.

The rearrangement joins TRBV10-2 to TRBJ1-6, with 9 bases that match TRBD1. V lost 4 bases and J lost 7; bases outside the gene matches: 2. Looked up from germline, CDR1 is WSHSY and CDR2 is SAAADI. The CDR3 covers 14 residues. The CDR3 DNA sequence: TGCGCCAGCAGTGCCGGGACAGGGAATTCACCCCTCCACTTT. Translating gives CASSAGTGNSPLHF.

This clone was detected ten times or more. The chain couples TRBV5-5 to TRBJ2-1; unclear D gene. The CDR3 covers 14 residues. V lost 2 bases to trimming and J lost 4 bases, with 10 bases between them. Germline V CDR1 and CDR2: SGHKS, YYEKEE (reference sequence). CDR3 DNA sequence: TGTGCCAGCAGCTTCCTGCACGGGTACAATGAGCAGTTCTTC. It translates to CASSFLHGYNEQFF.

The chain has TRBV19 and TRBJ1-6; maybe TRBD1 (6 bases). Trimming removed 5 bases at V and 9 bases at J, with 11 bases between. The CDR3 extends over 13 amino acids. CDR1 and CDR2 from the germline V gene are LNHDA and SQIVND (reference sequence). This CDR3 reads CASSQGYRSPLHF. The CDR3 DNA is TGTGCCAGTAGTCAGGGGTACCGTTCACCCCTCCACTTT.

This sequence joins TRBV30 and TRBJ1-2; D is perhaps TRBD1 (5 bases). V gave up 0 bases and J gave up 12 bases, with 14 bases separating them. CDR1 GTSNPN and CDR2 SVGIG come from the germline V gene (reference sequence). The CDR3 loop spans 12 amino acids. The CDR3 reads CAWSVGQVLDTF. The CDR3 DNA reads as TGTGCCTGGAGTGTAGGACAAGTATTAGACACCTTC.

Turning to this clone: Other DNA sequences in the sample encode the same CDR3. The V and J genes are TRBV7-9 and TRBJ1-2; D may be TRBD1 (6 bases). The germline gives CDR1 SEHNR, CDR2 FQNEAQ (reference sequence). CDR3 size: 12 residues. With 2 bases removed from V and 6 bases from J, the gap between germline ends came to 7 bases. CDR3 sequence reads: CASSLQGNGYTF. As DNA, the CDR3 is TGTGCCAGCAGCTTACAGGGGAATGGCTACACCTTC.

The gene calls are TRBV27 and TRBJ2-5, with D possibly being TRBD1 (6 bases). V lost 4 bases to trimming and J lost 1 base, with 13 bases between them. Germline V gene lookup returns CDR1 MNHEY and CDR2 SMNVEV (reference sequence). CDR3 size: 15 residues. The CDR3 region has the DNA TGTGCCAGCAGTTACCAAGGGGGTACCCAAGAGACCCAGTACTTC. Protein product: CASSYQGGTQETQYF.

The rearrangement joins TRBV3-1 (or the pseudogene TRBV3-2) to TRBJ1-4; D unclear. Between the trimmed V and J ends, which lost 0 bases and 6 bases, there was a span of 14 bases. The CDR3 sequence is 16 residues long. Germline CDR1 and CDR2: LGHDT and YNNKEL (reference sequence). The CDR3 coding sequence is TGTGCCAGCAGCCAAGAGTGGGAGACATGGGATGAAAAACTGTTTTTT. Protein product: CASSQEWETWDEKLFF.

The J gene is TRBJ2-7, the V gene TRBV6-5, with D tentatively TRBD2 (6 bases). Trimming shortened V by 0 bases and J by 0 bases, and 12 bases separated the two germline ends. The CDR3 runs to 16 residues. The germline CDR1 and CDR2 sequences are MNHEY and SVGAGI. DNA of the CDR3: TGTGCCAGCAGTTACTCGGCCCGGGGGAGCTCCTACGAGCAGTACGTC. Translating it yields CASSYSARGSSYEQYV.

The V call is TRBV2, the J call TRBJ1-5; TRBD1 aligns across 7 bases. CDR3 length: 15 residues. V lost 7 bases and J lost 3; bases outside the gene matches: 9. Germline-derived CDR1 and CDR2 are SNHLY and FYNNEI. The CDR3 bases are TGTGCCAGCAAGAGCGACAGGGTGAACAATCAGCCCCAGCATTTT. It yields the protein CASKSDRVNNQPQHF.

The chain joins TRBV19 to TRBJ2-3; 7 nucleotides align to TRBD2. V shed 8 bases and J 3 bases; nucleotides not matched to a gene: 8. Germline V gene lookup returns CDR1 LNHDA and CDR2 SQIVND (reference sequence). There are 14 residues in the CDR3. The CDR3 nucleotides read TGTGCCAGTTCCAGCGGGGTCAGTACAGATACGCAGTATTTT. Translation: CASSSGVSTDTQYF.

The chain links TRBV10-2 to TRBJ2-1; 9 nucleotides agree with TRBD1. The CDR3 is 13 residues long. CDR1 is WSHSY, CDR2 SAAADI, per germline. V lost 5 bases to trimming and J lost 8 bases; unmatched junction nucleotides: 4. CDR3 amino acids: CASSWTGEHEQFF. The CDR3 nucleotides are TGCGCCAGCAGTTGGACAGGGGAACATGAGCAGTTCTTC.

The chain recombines TRBV5-1 with TRBJ1-3, with D maybe TRBD1 (5 bases). The CDR3 has 15 amino acids. The V gene lost 3 bases and the J gene lost 0 bases, with 10 bases spanning the gap. CDR1 is SGHRS and CDR2 is YFSETQ in the germline V gene. CDR3 sequence (DNA): TGCGCCAGCAGCTCGGGGGATCTCTCTGGAAACACCATATATTTT. Translating gives CASSSGDLSGNTIYF. Using reference TRBV5-1 and TRBJ1-3 for the parts outside the CDR3, the full variable domain is KAGVTQTPRYLIKTRGQQVTLSCSPISGHRSVSWYQQTPGQGLQFLFEYFSETQRNKGNFPGRFSGRQFSNSRSEMNVSTLELGDSALYLCASSSGDLSGNTIYFGEGSWLTVV.

V usage is TRBV7-8 and J usage is TRBJ2-7, with D tentatively TRBD1 (6 bases). This CDR3 has 13 amino acids. CDR1 SGHVS and CDR2 FQNEAQ come from the germline V gene. Trimming took 5 bases from V and 2 from J, leaving 10 bases between them. CDR3 DNA: TGTGCCAGCAGCATCGGACAGACCTACGAGCAGTACTTC. It is translated as CASSIGQTYEQYF.

The J gene is TRBJ2-2, the V gene TRBV11-2; 13 bases are shared with TRBD2. This CDR3 is 19 amino acids long. The ends lost 5 bases at V and 0 bases at J; junction bases unmatched: 9. Germline CDR1 SGHAT, CDR2 FQNNGV. DNA of the CDR3: TGTGCCAGCAGCGAGACTGGACTAGCGGGGGCTCCGAACACCGGGGAGCTGTTTTTT. Its translation: CASSETGLAGAPNTGELFF.

The rearrangement joins TRBV15 to TRBJ2-7; 7 bases are a match to TRBD2. Germline loops: CDR1 LNHNV, CDR2 YYDKDF (reference sequence). The CDR3 consists of 16 residues. The J segment lost 4 bases and the V segment lost 3 bases, leaving 12 bases of the junction unmatched. In DNA form, the CDR3 reads TGTGCCACCAGCAGCCTAAGAGGGAGGGCACAATACGAGCAGTACTTC. As protein: CATSSLRGRAQYEQYF.

V and J are TRBV28 and TRBJ2-4; TRBD1 matches at 8 bases. Losses at the gene ends were 2 bases for V and 6 bases for J; bases not matched to a gene: 3. There are 14 residues in the CDR3. Germline CDR1 MDHEN, CDR2 SYDVKM. CDR3: CASSLTQGANIQYF. The DNA for the CDR3 is TGTGCCAGCAGTTTAACGCAGGGGGCAAACATTCAGTACTTC.

This clone came up once. V usage is TRBV28 and J usage is TRBJ2-5; 7 bases align to TRBD1. This CDR3 is built from 17 residues. V lost 0 bases to trimming and J lost 3 bases; unmatched junction nucleotides: 10. Per germline, CDR1 MDHEN and CDR2 SYDVKM. CDR3 sequence: CASSLWGTALEEETQYF. CDR3 in DNA: TGTGCCAGCAGTTTATGGGGGACAGCCTTGGAGGAAGAGACCCAGTACTTC.

The genes are TRBV5-6 and TRBJ2-7; D perhaps matches TRBD2 (6 bases). Germline CDR1 reads SGHDT; CDR2 reads YYEEEE. This CDR3 region has 14 residues. Trimming removed 4 bases from V and 3 bases from J, with 14 bases in between. CDR3 bases: TGTGCCAGCAGCCATAATTTCGGGGGCTACGAGCAGTACGTC. It translates to CASSHNFGGYEQYV.

The CDR3 here is CAWSYYTSGGAQTQYF. CDR3 in DNA: TGTGCCTGGAGTTATTACACTAGCGGGGGGGCGCAGACCCAGTACTTC. J is TRBJ2-5 and V is TRBV30, with 13 bases lining up with TRBD2. Germline CDR1 and CDR2: GTSNPN and SVGIG (reference sequence). CDR3 size: 16 residues. V lost 2 bases to trimming and J lost 6 bases; unmatched junction nucleotides: 9.

The J gene is TRBJ2-2, the V gene TRBV6-4; a weak D match, TRBD1 (5 bases). V lost 2 bases to trimming and J lost 3 bases, with 16 bases between them. Germline CDR1 reads MRHNA; CDR2 reads SNTAGT. The CDR3 runs 17 residues. The CDR3, as DNA: TGTGCCAGCAGTGACACAAAGGGGCAGGGCGACACCGGGGAGCTGTTTTTT. Translated, it gives CASSDTKGQGDTGELFF.

The rearrangement uses TRBV28 and TRBJ2-1; D is uncertain. Deletions cut 2 bases from V and 4 bases from J, with 3 bases between. Germline V gene data show CDR1 as MDHEN and CDR2 as SYDVKM. CDR3 length equals 12 residues. CDR3 region: CASSLPYNEQFF. In DNA, the CDR3 is TGTGCCAGCAGTTTACCTTACAATGAGCAGTTCTTC.

The chain combines TRBV29-1 with TRBJ1-3, with unresolved D. CDR3 length: 12 amino acids. Between the trimmed V and J ends, which lost 4 bases and 2 bases, there was a span of 6 bases. Germline V gives CDR1 SQVTM, CDR2 ANQGSEA. In DNA form, the CDR3 reads TGCAGCGTTGGAGGGCCTGGAAACACCATATATTTT. It codes for CSVGGPGNTIYF.

V usage is TRBV2 and J usage is TRBJ1-5, with a tentative D call TRBD1 (5 bases). Between the trimmed V and J ends, which lost 1 base and 5 bases, there was a span of 15 bases. Germline V gives CDR1 SNHLY, CDR2 FYNNEI. The CDR3 loop spans 16 amino acids. The CDR3 is CASSEGALGVYQPQHF. CDR3 sequence (DNA): TGTGCCAGCAGTGAAGGGGCGTTAGGGGTATATCAGCCCCAGCATTTT.

This rearrangement joins TRBV7-9 to TRBJ2-5, with TRBD1 matching 9 bases. Looked up from germline, CDR1 is SEHNR and CDR2 is FQNEAQ (reference sequence). V dropped 3 bases and J dropped 5; count of bases not matched to a gene: 4. The CDR3 covers 14 residues. The DNA for the CDR3 is TGTGCCAGCAGCTTGACCACAGGGGGCGAGACCCAGTACTTC. It is translated as CASSLTTGGETQYF.